The T cell receptor beta chain described here comes from a study of blood T cells in healthy people across ages. V was cut by 5 bases and J by 4 bases, with 12 bases left in between. The CDR3 spans 13 residues. The V gene's germline CDR1 is MNHEY and CDR2 SMNVEV (reference sequence). This clonotype has only one observation. A second about 7 to 11 cycle PCR used barcoded and J-beta primers. TCRdb used MiXCR to reprocess the 5' RACE reads, holding one entry per CDR3 protein. The sample gives 1.5 million to 2 million distinct CDR3 sequences, roughly 32% of which show up once; around 11% is in the top ten.

Sequencing was performed on blood. The V call is TRBV27, the J call TRBJ2-7, with D maybe TRBD2 (6 bases). This TCR came from a woman aged 30 to 39 in good health. The CDR3 reads CASSDNGGYEQYF. DNA for the CDR3: TGTGCCAGCAGTGATAATGGGGGGTACGAGCAGTACTTC.